This T cell receptor (beta chain) was identified in a study of cytomegalovirus exposure and HLA in healthy donors. The PCR employed 60 Vbeta primers together with 13 Jbeta primers. Original analysis: Counted up in a later analysis, unique TCR beta chains came to about 80 million, with around 9.9 million shared. The table came from immunoSEQ multiplex PCR; TCRdb's copy has only in-frame clones and leaves some out. V and J calls and clone size follow that table, whereas D and trimming were derived from the DNA. Here the sample spans under 200,000 clones, 75% to 90% being singletons. General study results and limits: Most of the CMV-associated TCR beta chains (in a later analysis) appeared to be HLA-restricted. Later findings reportedly placed an Asian-associated ancestry cluster below the approximately 700-donor mean for N-insertions.

CDR1 is SGHRS, CDR2 YFSETQ, per germline. The CDR3 contains 15 residues. The V and J ends lost 6 bases and 2 bases, in that order; junction bases with no gene match: 8. With regard to this clone: Its antigen remains unknown.

The origin of this receptor is a human donor in good health. Input material: PBMCs. The chain employs TRBV5-1 and TRBJ2-1, with 7 bases fitting TRBD2. The CDR3 sequence is CASTMLAETYNEQFF. In DNA form, the CDR3 reads TGCGCCAGCACTATGCTAGCGGAGACCTACAATGAGCAGTTCTTC. The full variable domain, rest sourced from reference TRBV5-1 and TRBJ2-1, is KAGVTQTPRYLIKTRGQQVTLSCSPISGHRSVSWYQQTPGQGLQFLFEYFSETQRNKGNFPGRFSGRQFSNSRSEMNVSTLELGDSALYLCASTMLAETYNEQFFGPGTRLTVL.